These 20 T cell receptor beta chains were sequenced from one sample in a study of cytomegalovirus exposure and HLA in healthy donors. It was with 60 Vbeta and 13 Jbeta primers that the PCR ran. Profiled with immunoSEQ multiplex PCR; TCRdb holds only in-frame clones, not every one. Among about 180,000 clones listed, 75% to 85% were seen once. Source material: PBMCs. The receptor source for this set is a girl aged 2 to 9 in good health and CMV-seropositive.

This rearrangement joins TRBV10-3 to TRBJ1-2, with a weak D call TRBD1 (6 bases). V dropped 5 bases and J dropped 5 bases, with 15 bases sitting between them. This CDR3 region has 14 residues. Per germline, CDR1 ENHRY and CDR2 SYGVKD. In DNA, the CDR3 is TGTGCCATCAGTAACACAGGGAATTGGTATGGCTACACCTTC. Translation: CAISNTGNWYGYTF.

This chain uses TRBV25-1 with TRBJ2-7, with TRBD1 as a possible D gene (6 bases). The ends were cut back, 2 bases at V and 0 bases at J, with 17 bases in the middle. CDR3 length: 17 amino acids. The germline gives CDR1 MGHDK, CDR2 SYGVNS. The DNA for the CDR3 is TGTGCCAGCAGTGAAAGGTATTTGGACAGAAGCTCCTACGAGCAGTACTTC. It codes for CASSERYLDRSSYEQYF.

V usage is TRBV7-3 and J usage is TRBJ2-4, with D perhaps TRBD2 (6 bases). Germline CDR1 is SGHTA and CDR2 is FQGTGA. Between the trimmed V and J ends, which lost 2 bases and 2 bases, there was a span of 16 bases. The CDR3 is 17 residues long. DNA for the CDR3: TGTGCCAGCAGCTTATTGCCCCGGGGAGGAACCAAAAACATTCAGTACTTC. The encoded protein is CASSLLPRGGTKNIQYF.

The chain joins TRBV5-6 to TRBJ1-2, with D hard to call. This CDR3 has 15 amino acids. Germline V gene sequence: CDR1 SGHDT, CDR2 YYEEEE. Trimming took off 4 bases at V and 0 bases at J, with 13 bases between the two ends. CDR3 DNA sequence: TGTGCCAGCAGCCCCACCGGGTTAGCTAACTATGGCTACACCTTC. It is translated as CASSPTGLANYGYTF.

The chain carries TRBV30 and TRBJ2-7, with D tentatively TRBD2 (5 bases). Looked up from germline, CDR1 is GTSNPN and CDR2 is SVGIG (reference sequence). The CDR3 length is 13 residues. Trimming took 0 bases from V and 3 from J, leaving 9 bases between them. CDR3 loop: CAWSVGGLYEQYF. CDR3 coding DNA: TGTGCCTGGAGTGTCGGAGGACTCTACGAGCAGTACTTC.

This chain links TRBV5-1 with TRBJ2-5, with 16 bases fitting TRBD2. V gave up 4 bases and J gave up 4 bases; unmatched junction bases: 10. The CDR3 runs to 18 residues. CDR1 and CDR2 from the germline V gene are SGHRS and YFSETQ. CDR3 DNA: TGCGCCAGCAGCCAAGGGACTAGCGGGGGGGCCGGGGCAGAGACCCAGTACTTC. This gives the protein CASSQGTSGGAGAETQYF.

The chain joins TRBV30 to TRBJ1-2; possible D gene TRBD1, 6 bases. The CDR3 totals 12 residues. V was trimmed by 1 base and J by 11 bases, leaving 14 bases between them. Germline V lookup: CDR1 GTSNPN, CDR2 SVGIG (reference sequence). The chain's CDR3 is CAWSGGGAGYTF. The CDR3 DNA reads as TGTGCCTGGAGTGGCGGGGGGGCAGGATACACCTTC.

The gene calls are TRBV6-4 and TRBJ2-1; 7 nucleotides line up with TRBD1. Looked up from germline, CDR1 is MRHNA and CDR2 is SNTAGT. V gave up 9 bases and J gave up 12 bases; unmatched junction bases: 11. The CDR3 covers 12 residues. The CDR3: CASLTGDNGQFF. The CDR3 region has the DNA TGTGCCAGTTTAACAGGGGACAACGGGCAGTTCTTC.

The V gene is TRBV2, the J gene TRBJ2-2; tentative D call: TRBD1 (5 bases). Trimming took 8 bases from V and 6 from J, leaving 10 bases between them. Germline CDR1 is SNHLY and CDR2 is FYNNEI. The CDR3 consists of 12 residues. This CDR3 is CASHQGAGELFF. CDR3 coding DNA: TGTGCCAGCCACCAAGGGGCCGGGGAGCTGTTTTTT.

V is TRBV18 and J is TRBJ1-5; 12 bases match TRBD1. V trimming: 6 bases; J trimming: 5 bases; junction bases outside the gene matches: 8. This CDR3 is 16 amino acids long. Germline V gene sequence: CDR1 KGHSH, CDR2 LQKENI. The CDR3 nucleotides read TGTGCCAGCTCCCCCGGGACAGGGGGCGTGGATCAGCCCCAGCATTTT. Translating gives CASSPGTGGVDQPQHF.

The gene calls are TRBV10-2 and TRBJ1-6; D possibly corresponds to TRBD1 (5 bases). Germline CDR1 is WSHSY and CDR2 is SAAADI. Trimming stripped 8 bases from V and 6 bases from J, with 29 bases between. This CDR3 has 19 amino acids. The chain's CDR3 is CASLGKRGGGPNINSPLHF. DNA of the CDR3: TGCGCCAGCCTGGGGAAGAGGGGCGGGGGACCGAACATTAATTCACCCCTCCACTTT.

The DNA of the CDR3 is TGTGCCAGCAGCCCCCGCCCAGGGGAAGGCCCCTACGAGCAGTACTTC. It translates to CASSPRPGEGPYEQYF. J is TRBJ2-7 and V is TRBV4-2, with D perhaps matching TRBD1 (6 bases). The CDR3 is 16 amino acids. V was clipped by 4 bases and J by 2 bases, with 18 bases between them. Germline CDR1 and CDR2: LGHNA and YNFKEQ.

The chain is built from TRBV18 and TRBJ1-4; 10 nucleotides line up with TRBD1. With 4 bases clipped from V and 0 bases from J, the junction kept 2 bases outside the gene matches. This CDR3 is 16 amino acids long. Germline V gives CDR1 KGHSH, CDR2 LQKENI. In DNA, the CDR3 is TGTGCCAGCTCACTCGGACAGGGGGCAACTAATGAAAAACTGTTTTTT. Translation: CASSLGQGATNEKLFF.

This rearrangement joins TRBV4-1 to TRBJ2-1; TRBD2 agrees at 8 bases. CDR3 size: 16 residues. Germline-derived CDR1 and CDR2 are MGHRA and YSYEKL. J lost 5 bases, V lost 0 bases, and 6 bases had no gene match. The chain's CDR3 is CASSQETGGADNEQFF. In nucleotides, the CDR3 is TGCGCCAGCAGCCAAGAAACCGGGGGGGCTGACAATGAGCAGTTCTTC.

The chain couples TRBV7-2 to TRBJ2-3; the D gene is possibly TRBD2 (6 bases). The CDR3 is 18 amino acids. V shed 1 base and J shed 4 bases, with 21 bases lying between them. CDR1 and CDR2 (germline): SGHTA, FQGNSA. The CDR3, as DNA: TGTGCCAGCAGCTTAGGGGTTGGCGGGAACTGGGTGGCAGATACGCAGTATTTT. Its translation is CASSLGVGGNWVADTQYF.

This chain links TRBV27 with TRBJ1-2, with TRBD1 matching 7 bases. The trim removed 3 bases at V and 4 bases at J, leaving 8 bases unmatched. The CDR3 loop spans 15 amino acids. Germline CDR1 is MNHEY and CDR2 is SMNVEV (reference sequence). The CDR3 is CASSFLLGGGYGYTF. The DNA of the CDR3 is TGTGCCAGCAGTTTTTTACTAGGGGGCGGCTATGGCTACACCTTC.

The chain combines TRBV28 with TRBJ2-7; no reliable D call. This CDR3 has 14 residues. The V and J ends lost 5 bases and 0 bases respectively, with 11 bases between them. Germline V gene sequence: CDR1 MDHEN, CDR2 SYDVKM. CDR3 sequence: CASSPLRSSYEQYF. The CDR3, as DNA: TGTGCCAGCAGTCCGCTGAGGAGCTCCTACGAGCAGTACTTC.

The chain has TRBV7-9 and TRBJ2-1, with no clear D. Germline V gene sequence: CDR1 SEHNR, CDR2 FQNEAQ (reference sequence). The CDR3 length is 10 residues. With 8 bases removed from V and 6 bases from J, the gap between germline ends came to 5 bases. Here the CDR3 reads CASEANEQFF. The CDR3 DNA is TGTGCCAGCGAGGCCAATGAGCAGTTCTTC.

V gene TRBV6-1 combines with J gene TRBJ1-2; 7 bases line up with TRBD1. This CDR3 spans 15 amino acids. Germline CDR1 and CDR2: MNHNS and SASEGT. V dropped 2 bases and J dropped 5; count of bases not matched to a gene: 8. CDR3 sequence: CASSEWDRVPYGYTF. The CDR3 coding sequence is TGTGCCAGCAGTGAATGGGACAGAGTCCCGTATGGCTACACCTTC.

V is TRBV5-1 and J is TRBJ2-1; TRBD2 agrees at 9 bases. The CDR3 consists of 18 residues. Trimming cost V 0 bases and J 2 bases; bases outside gene matches: 9. CDR1 SGHRS and CDR2 YFSETQ come from the germline V gene. The CDR3: CASSLVAGVNVAYNEQFF. The DNA for the CDR3 is TGCGCCAGCAGCTTGGTAGCGGGAGTCAACGTCGCCTACAATGAGCAGTTCTTC.